This is a list of T cell receptor beta chains from one sample in a study of blood T cell repertoires in COVID-19. Assay used: immunoSEQ multiplex PCR; TCRdb lists only in-frame clones, some missing. The table lists 250,000 to 350,000 clones, roughly 90% of them singletons, with 2% to 3% in the top ten. The sequencing input was peripheral blood. These receptors all come from a man between 18 and 29 years old with active or convalescent COVID-19. Each CDR3 is given with its conserved first and last residue. The D gene is left open where the match is weak. Size tells how often a clone was seen (once, few, many) or the class of an expanded clone, and some rows leave it out.

D	V	J	size	CDR3	DNA
TRBD2	TRBV27	TRBJ2-2	NA	CASSLFLAGDTGELFF	TGTGCCAGCAGTTTATTCTTAGCGGGAGATACCGGGGAGCTGTTTTTT
NA	TRBV11-2	TRBJ2-7	NA	CASSPTLGQLYEQYF	TGTGCCAGCAGTCCCACCCTCGGACAGCTCTACGAGCAGTACTTC
NA	TRBV7-8	TRBJ1-6	medium-sized	CASSLFQGPGNSPLHF	TGTGCCAGCAGCTTATTCCAGGGCCCAGGGAATTCACCCCTCCACTTT
NA	TRBV6-5	TRBJ2-7	NA	CASSHGLALLSEQYF	TGTGCCAGCAGTCACGGGCTAGCTCTTTTAAGCGAGCAGTACTTC
NA	TRBV4-2	TRBJ1-5	once	CASSQHPPRMTGNQPQHF	TGTGCCAGCAGCCAACACCCCCCGAGGATGACCGGCAATCAGCCCCAGCATTTT
NA	TRBV6-6	TRBJ2-7	NA	CASSSEDSTYEQYF	TGTGCCAGCAGTTCCGAGGACTCTACCTACGAGCAGTACTTC
TRBD1	TRBV11-2	TRBJ1-2	NA	CASSLEQGWYGYTF	TGTGCCAGCAGCTTAGAACAGGGGTGGTATGGCTACACCTTC
TRBD2	TRBV9	TRBJ2-3	NA	CASSVGLAGGPDTQYF	TGTGCCAGCAGCGTAGGACTAGCGGGAGGACCAGATACGCAGTATTTT
NA	TRBV18	TRBJ1-2	NA	CASSEGVGIGYTF	TGTGCCAGCTCGGAGGGCGTCGGTATCGGCTACACCTTC
NA	TRBV10-3	TRBJ1-6	NA	CAISESGSGISPLHF	TGTGCCATCAGTGAGTCTGGTTCAGGGATCTCACCCCTCCACTTT
TRBD1	TRBV4-1	TRBJ2-5	NA	CASSQPGQQFLETQYF	TGCGCCAGCAGCCAACCGGGACAGCAATTCTTGGAGACCCAGTACTTC
TRBD1	TRBV6-6	TRBJ1-2	NA	CASSYPGQGEDGYTF	TGTGCCAGCAGTTACCCGGGACAGGGGGAGGATGGCTACACCTTC
TRBD1	TRBV4-1	TRBJ1-4	NA	CASSQGPPDRDEKLFF	TGCGCCAGCAGCCAAGGTCCCCCGGACAGGGATGAAAAACTGTTTTTT
NA	TRBV24-1	TRBJ2-3	NA	CATSDFQRAAQYF	TGTGCCACCAGTGATTTTCAGCGGGCGGCGCAGTATTTT
TRBD2	TRBV5-6	TRBJ2-2	NA	CASSLRATGTSTGELFF	TGTGCCAGCAGCTTGCGAGCCACCGGGACTAGTACCGGGGAGCTGTTTTTT
NA	TRBV16	TRBJ1-3	NA	CASSRNPERGSGNTIYF	TGTGCCAGCAGCCGCAATCCGGAAAGGGGCTCTGGAAACACCATATATTTT
NA	TRBV27	TRBJ2-2	NA	CASSPGDSLTGELFF	TGTGCCAGCAGTCCGGGGGACTCCCTAACCGGGGAGCTGTTTTTT
NA	TRBV7-2	TRBJ1-1	NA	CASSLFFSNTEAFF	TGTGCCAGCAGCTTATTCTTCTCGAACACTGAAGCTTTCTTT
NA	TRBV6-6	TRBJ2-1	NA	CASSPQGEQFF	TGTGCCAGCAGCCCACAGGGTGAGCAGTTCTTC
TRBD1	TRBV4-3	TRBJ1-2	NA	CASSHDRGGGYTF	TGCGCCAGCAGCCATGACAGGGGTGGTGGCTACACCTTC
NA	TRBV21-1	TRBJ2-3	NA	CASSNFYTDTQYF	TGTGCCAGCAGCAATTTCTACACAGATACGCAGTATTTT
NA	TRBV7-2	TRBJ2-3	NA	CASSLGRADTQYF	TGTGCCAGCAGCTTAGGGCGGGCAGATACGCAGTATTTT
TRBD2	TRBV20-1	TRBJ2-5	few	CSASEVGLAGGGETQYF	TGCAGTGCTAGTGAAGTTGGACTAGCGGGGGGTGGGGAGACCCAGTACTTC
NA	TRBV7-2	TRBJ2-7	NA	CASTNNRASYEQYF	TGTGCCAGCACTAACAACAGGGCCTCCTACGAGCAGTACTTC
NA	TRBV19	TRBJ1-6	NA	CASEQDSSYNSPLHF	TGTGCCAGCGAGCAGGACAGCTCCTATAATTCACCCCTCCACTTT
TRBD1	TRBV28	TRBJ2-7	NA	CASSVAGTGGRYEQYF	TGTGCCAGCAGTGTCGCCGGGACAGGGGGCAGGTACGAGCAGTACTTC
TRBD2	TRBV2	TRBJ2-1	NA	CASSRLAVNEQFF	TGTGCCAGCAGTCGACTAGCGGTTAATGAGCAGTTCTTC
TRBD1	TRBV28	TRBJ2-7	NA	CASSPHDPGQGKQYF	TGTGCCAGCAGTCCACACGACCCGGGACAGGGAAAGCAGTACTTC
TRBD2	TRBV5-1	TRBJ2-5	NA	CASRLGLAGYETQYF	TGCGCCAGCAGACTGGGACTAGCGGGCTATGAGACCCAGTACTTC
NA	TRBV7-3	TRBJ1-1	NA	CASSLMGRQMNTEAFF	TGTGCCAGCAGCTTAATGGGGCGACAGATGAACACTGAAGCTTTCTTT
TRBD1	TRBV4-1	TRBJ1-2	NA	CASRQVTQWGQGYGYTF	TGCGCCAGCAGACAAGTAACGCAGTGGGGACAGGGGTATGGCTACACCTTC
NA	TRBV10-2	TRBJ1-1	NA	CASSEQGITEAFF	TGCGCCAGCAGTGAGCAGGGGATCACTGAAGCTTTCTTT
TRBD2	TRBV11-2	TRBJ2-1	NA	CASSLTALTAGGNNEQFF	TGTGCCAGCAGCTTAACGGCCCTGACAGCGGGAGGAAACAATGAGCAGTTCTTC
TRBD2	TRBV27	TRBJ2-1	NA	CASSSSLAGPPKQFF	TGTGCCAGCAGTTCCTCACTAGCGGGACCTCCAAAGCAGTTCTTC
TRBD2	TRBV4-1	TRBJ2-2	NA	CASSQTLRTSENTGELFF	TGCGCCAGCAGCCAAACCCTTAGGACTAGCGAGAACACCGGGGAGCTGTTTTTT
NA	TRBV7-9	TRBJ1-4	many	CASSRSNANEKLFF	TGTGCCAGCAGCCGAAGCAATGCTAATGAAAAACTGTTTTTT
NA	TRBV5-4	TRBJ1-6	NA	CASSPYDRDNSPLHF	TGTGCCAGCAGTCCATACGACAGAGATAATTCACCCCTCCACTTT
NA	TRBV5-1	TRBJ2-1	NA	CASSFGQRYNEQFF	TGCGCCAGCAGCTTTGGCCAGCGGTACAATGAGCAGTTCTTC
NA	TRBV19	TRBJ1-4	few	CASRRTVSANEKLFF	TGTGCCAGTAGGAGGACAGTTAGTGCTAATGAAAAACTGTTTTTT
TRBD2	TRBV2	TRBJ2-1	NA	CASNLLRTGLASIRQFF	TGTGCCAGCAATTTGTTGAGGACGGGACTAGCCTCTATTCGGCAGTTCTTC
TRBD1	TRBV5-5	TRBJ2-7	NA	CASSWGRRTGGSYEQYF	TGTGCCAGCAGCTGGGGTCGGAGGACAGGGGGCTCCTACGAGCAGTACTTC
TRBD1	TRBV5-1	TRBJ1-2	few	CASSDRTGGAGSFGYTF	TGCGCCAGCAGCGATCGGACAGGGGGCGCAGGTTCCTTTGGCTACACCTTC
NA	TRBV6-2/TRBV6-3	TRBJ2-7	NA	CASSAGAYEQYF	TGTGCCAGCAGTGCAGGGGCCTACGAGCAGTACTTC
NA	TRBV7-6	TRBJ2-6	NA	CASSLAIPGANVLTF	TGTGCCAGCAGCTTAGCTATCCCTGGGGCCAACGTCCTGACTTTC
NA	TRBV19	TRBJ2-7	NA	CASSIEGSEQYF	TGTGCCAGTAGTATAGAAGGGAGCGAGCAGTACTTC
TRBD2	TRBV18	TRBJ2-3	NA	CASSLLPSGSTDTQYF	TGTGCCAGCTCACTCTTGCCTAGCGGTAGCACAGATACGCAGTATTTT
NA	TRBV4-3	TRBJ1-1	NA	CASSYNRRNTEAFF	TGCGCCAGCAGCTACAACAGGAGGAACACTGAAGCTTTCTTT
TRBD1	TRBV28	TRBJ1-1	NA	CASRPGTALEAFF	TGTGCCAGCAGACCCGGGACAGCGCTTGAAGCTTTCTTT